This T cell receptor beta chain came from a study of T cell repertoires in cytomegalovirus infection. Study context: A matching HLA type, together with CMV infection, was signaled by public TCR beta signatures.

One entry per CDR3 protein results from TCRdb running MiXCR on the reads. The profile shows 310,000 or so distinct CDR3 sequences, 9.6% of them singletons. The CDR3 runs to 15 residues. V lost 6 bases, J lost 4 bases, and 18 bases lay in between. This clonotype was seen repeatedly, ten times or more. The sequence came from a human donor in good health (CMV status not recorded). Some clones in this sample may be carry-over from other donors' samples. The sequencing sample was made of PBMCs. The chain joins TRBV12-3 or TRBV12-4 to TRBJ2-5; D possibly corresponds to TRBD2 (6 bases). CDR3 in amino acids: CASRGSGGAIETQYF. In DNA, the CDR3 is TGTGCCAGCAGAGGCTCGGGCGGGGCCATAGAGACCCAGTACTTC.